What follows are 23 T cell receptor beta chains derived from one specimen sequenced in a study of human T cells and chemical hapten exposure. One entry per CDR3 protein results from TCRdb running MiXCR on the RACE reads. The sample shows fewer than 70,000 distinct CDR3 sequences, 9.5% to 13% of them seen only once. Time point here: pre-sensitization, week 0. As for treatment: therapeutic diphenylcyclopropenone sensitization with weekly scalp DPC. The sequencing here drew on whole blood, taken in connection with sensitization to the hapten diphenylcyclopropenone (DPC). These TCRs come from a woman between 45 and 65 years old with alopecia areata. Some clones in this sample may be carry-over from other donors' samples.

V and J are TRBV6-6 and TRBJ2-3; 9 bases map to TRBD1. Germline trimming cut 5 bases from V and 0 bases from J; bases unmatched to any gene: 15. This CDR3 contains 19 residues. Germline V lookup: CDR1 MNHNY, CDR2 SVGAGI (reference sequence). CDR3 amino acids: CASSTGPRDRGASTDTQYF. In DNA, the CDR3 is TGTGCCAGCAGTACCGGACCCCGAGACAGGGGGGCAAGCACAGATACGCAGTATTTT.

The V gene is TRBV4-1, the J gene TRBJ1-5; D call uncertain. Trimming took off 2 bases at V and 4 bases at J, with 6 bases between the two ends. The CDR3 covers 13 residues. CDR1 and CDR2 (germline): MGHRA, YSYEKL. The CDR3, as DNA: TGCGCCAGCAGCCAACAGGTGAATCAGCCCCAGCATTTT. Translated: CASSQQVNQPQHF.

The table lists this clonotype with a few counts. The rearrangement links TRBV7-2 to TRBJ2-7, with D perhaps given as TRBD1 or TRBD2 (6 bases each). Between the trimmed V and J ends, which lost 2 bases and 2 bases, there was a span of 10 bases. Germline V lookup: CDR1 SGHTA, CDR2 FQGNSA. The CDR3 extends over 14 amino acids. The DNA for the CDR3 is TGTGCCAGCAGCTTATGGGGGGCACCCTACGAGCAGTACTTC. This encodes CASSLWGAPYEQYF. The full variable domain, with the rest looked up from reference TRBV7-2 and TRBJ2-7, is GAGVSQSPSNKVTEKGKDVELRCDPISGHTALYWYRQSLGQGLEFLIYFQGNSAPDKSGLPSDRFSAERTGGSVSTLTIQRTQQEDSAVYLCASSLWGAPYEQYFGPGTRLTVT.

This chain links TRBV14 with TRBJ2-7; perhaps D is TRBD1 or TRBD2 (5 bases each). CDR3 length: 15 amino acids. The V and J ends lost 0 bases and 1 base respectively, with 10 bases between them. The V gene's germline CDR1 is SGHDN and CDR2 FVKESK. The CDR3 spells CASSQDPGRSYEQYF. Here the CDR3 DNA reads TGTGCCAGCAGCCAAGATCCGGGACGGTCCTACGAGCAGTACTTC. Filled out from reference TRBV14 and TRBJ2-7, the complete variable domain reads EAGVTQFPSHSVIEKGQTVTLRCDPISGHDNLYWYRRVMGKEIKFLLHFVKESKQDESGMPNNRFLAERTGGTYSTLKVQPAELEDSGVYFCASSQDPGRSYEQYFGPGTRLTVT.

This clonotype was detected ten times or more. The chain employs TRBV3-1 and TRBJ2-3; no clear D gene. The ends were cut back, 4 bases at V and 1 base at J, with 15 bases in the middle. Germline values: CDR1 LGHDT, CDR2 YNNKEL (reference sequence). The CDR3 length is 16 residues. The DNA of the CDR3 is TGTGCCAGCAGCCTCAGATATGTTAAAGGCACAGATACGCAGTATTTT. Residues: CASSLRYVKGTDTQYF.

The rearrangement joins TRBV2 to TRBJ2-2; possible D gene TRBD2, 5 bases. Germline V gene sequence: CDR1 SNHLY, CDR2 FYNNEI. This CDR3 spans 13 amino acids. Trimming took 8 bases from V and 4 from J, leaving 11 bases between them. CDR3 nucleotide sequence: TGTGCCAGCTCTAGCTCACGCACCGGGGAGCTGTTTTTT. Translating it yields CASSSSRTGELFF. Variable domain in full (rest from reference TRBV2 and TRBJ2-2): EPEVTQTPSHQVTQMGQEVILRCVPISNHLYFYWYRQILGQKVEFLVSFYNNEISEKSEIFDDQFSVERPDGSNFTLKIRSTKLEDSAMYFCASSSSRTGELFFGEGSRLTVL.

This clonotype was picked up many times. V and J are TRBV5-1 and TRBJ2-2, with D possibly matching TRBD2 (6 bases). The CDR3 is made up of 16 amino acids. V was clipped by 4 bases and J by 0 bases, with 13 bases between them. Germline V gives CDR1 SGHRS, CDR2 YFSETQ. The CDR3 sequence: CASSPGAVSNTGELFF. The DNA of the CDR3 is TGCGCCAGCAGCCCGGGAGCGGTCTCGAACACCGGGGAGCTGTTTTTT.

This clonotype was seen ten or more times. The gene calls are TRBV7-6 and TRBJ2-6; 8 bases match TRBD1. J gave up 0 bases and V 5 bases, and 3 bases lay outside the gene matches. The CDR3 runs to 16 residues. Germline V gene data show CDR1 as SGHVS and CDR2 as FNYEAQ. The CDR3 DNA reads TGTGCCAGCAGCCCTGGACAGGGCTCTGGGGCCAACGTCCTGACTTTC. Protein product: CASSPGQGSGANVLTF.

This clonotype was seen more than once but under ten times. The J gene is TRBJ1-6, the V gene TRBV20-1; D might be TRBD1 (5 bases). CDR1 is DFQATT, CDR2 SNEGSKA, per germline (reference sequence). V shed 0 bases and J shed 1 base, with 25 bases lying between them. The CDR3 is 21 amino acids. DNA of the CDR3: TGCAGTGCTAGAGATCATTTATCGGTCAGGGAGGGTATATCCTATAATTCACCCCTCCACTTT. It yields the protein CSARDHLSVREGISYNSPLHF.

The gene calls are TRBV29-1 and TRBJ2-1; 14 positions agree with TRBD2. V lost 2 bases to trimming and J lost 9 bases; unmatched junction nucleotides: 6. CDR3 length equals 15 residues. Germline V gene sequence: CDR1 SQVTM, CDR2 ANQGSEA. The CDR3 sequence: CSVEPTSGGVFEQFF. CDR3 DNA: TGCAGCGTTGAACCGACTAGCGGGGGGGTGTTTGAGCAGTTCTTC.

At least ten counts were recorded for this clonotype. The J gene is TRBJ2-1, the V gene TRBV2, with 10 nucleotides matching TRBD2. Germline V gene data show CDR1 as SNHLY and CDR2 as FYNNEI. This CDR3 has 16 amino acids. Germline trimming cut 3 bases from V and 9 bases from J; bases unmatched to any gene: 11. The CDR3: CASSDPSQREGSEQFF. CDR3 DNA sequence: TGTGCCAGCAGTGACCCAAGTCAGCGGGAGGGGTCTGAGCAGTTCTTC.

The chain is built from TRBV19 and TRBJ2-7; D possibly corresponds to TRBD2 (7 bases). Germline CDR1 and CDR2: LNHDA and SQIVND (reference sequence). The V end lost 5 bases, the J end lost 4 bases, and 18 bases lay between the germline ends. The CDR3 is 15 amino acids. The CDR3, as DNA: TGTGCCAGTAGTCCCGGGCCTCGGGGGGCATACGAGCAGTACTTC. Its protein product is CASSPGPRGAYEQYF.

The J gene is TRBJ1-2, the V gene TRBV20-1, with D possibly matching TRBD1 (6 bases). The germline V gene encodes CDR1 DFQATT and CDR2 SNEGSKA (reference sequence). The CDR3 runs 14 residues. V was cut by 6 bases and J by 7 bases, with 21 bases left in between. The CDR3 DNA is TGCAGTGCCCACGCATCGACAGGCATCGCTGGCTACACCTTC. It codes for CSAHASTGIAGYTF.

Only a few counts were recorded for this clonotype. This chain links TRBV19 with TRBJ2-2; TRBD2 aligns across 10 bases. The CDR3 has 17 amino acids. Germline lookup yields CDR1 LNHDA and CDR2 SQIVND (reference sequence). The V segment lost 6 bases and the J segment 4 bases; nucleotides outside the gene matches: 11. For the CDR3, the DNA is TGTGCCAGTAGCAATTCCCGACTAGCGGGTCCCACCGGGGAGCTGTTTTTT. Residues: CASSNSRLAGPTGELFF.

This clonotype has at least ten counts. The chain links TRBV28 to TRBJ2-1, with TRBD2 matching 12 bases. CDR1 MDHEN and CDR2 SYDVKM come from the germline V gene. The CDR3 is 15 residues long. V shed 3 bases and J 9 bases; nucleotides not matched to a gene: 6. The DNA of the CDR3 is TGTGCCAGCAGTTTTTTTGCTAGCGGGAGGGGTGAGCAGTTCTTC. Amino acid sequence: CASSFFASGRGEQFF.

The chain employs TRBV18 and TRBJ2-2; D might be TRBD1 (6 bases). Germline V gene lookup returns CDR1 KGHSH and CDR2 LQKENI. The V end lost 5 bases, the J end lost 0 bases, and 16 bases lay between the germline ends. The CDR3 has 17 residues. CDR3 residues: CASSFAGTRSNTGELFF. The CDR3 nucleotides read TGTGCCAGCTCATTCGCCGGGACACGCTCGAACACCGGGGAGCTGTTTTTT.

This clonotype showed up many times. The chain couples TRBV18 to TRBJ2-1, with a possible D match to TRBD2 (5 bases). The germline V and J ends were trimmed by 3 bases and 0 bases, with 12 bases remaining between them. CDR3 length: 16 residues. The germline V gene has CDR1 KGHSH and CDR2 LQKENI. CDR3 in DNA: TGTGCCAGCTCACCGGCCTGGGAGCGCTCCTACAATGAGCAGTTCTTC. Translation gives CASSPAWERSYNEQFF.

V is TRBV7-6 and J is TRBJ2-5; 10 nucleotides align to TRBD2. The V gene's germline CDR1 is SGHVS and CDR2 FNYEAQ. J lost 1 base, V lost 5 bases, and 4 bases had no gene match. This CDR3 is built from 15 residues. CDR3 sequence (DNA): TGTGCCAGCAGCGAGACTAGCGGGCCCCAAGAGACCCAGTACTTC. Its protein is CASSETSGPQETQYF.

The chain carries TRBV9 and TRBJ1-1, with D tentatively TRBD1 (6 bases). Germline V gene sequence: CDR1 SGDLS, CDR2 YYNGEE. CDR3 length equals 14 residues. The germline V and J ends were trimmed by 0 bases and 5 bases, with 11 bases remaining between them. The CDR3 loop reads CASSVEGGMTEAFF. Written as DNA, the CDR3 is TGTGCCAGCAGCGTAGAGGGGGGTATGACTGAAGCTTTCTTT.

This clonotype was observed many times. The rearrangement joins TRBV20-1 to TRBJ1-4; no clear D. The germline CDR1 and CDR2 sequences are DFQATT and SNEGSKA (reference sequence). V lost 2 bases to trimming and J lost 0 bases, with 4 bases between them. The CDR3 covers 13 residues. The CDR3 DNA reads TGCAGTGCTAGAATCACAACTAATGAAAAACTGTTTTTT. This encodes CSARITTNEKLFF.

This clonotype appeared many times. This chain links TRBV6-1 with TRBJ2-7; 7 nucleotides match TRBD2. Germline assignment: CDR1 MNHNS and CDR2 SASEGT. The CDR3 consists of 16 residues. After removal of 5 bases from V and 4 bases from J, the junction contained 14 bases not matched to a gene. The CDR3 sequence is CASSSLADSGRYEQYF. The CDR3 coding sequence is TGTGCCAGCAGTTCGCTAGCGGACTCTGGCCGATACGAGCAGTACTTC.

This clonotype occurred many times. CDR3 coding DNA: TGTGCCAGCTCACCGACCCTAACTTTGGACCTTAGATCTGGAAACACCATATATTTT. Its protein is CASSPTLTLDLRSGNTIYF. The chain joins TRBV18 to TRBJ1-3; D is uncertain. V was cut by 3 bases and J by 1 base, with 22 bases left in between. From germline, CDR1 is KGHSH and CDR2 LQKENI. The CDR3 has 19 residues.

Points on this clonotype: A read error may explain this, as a much larger clone is one base away. The chain is built from TRBV5-1 and TRBJ1-1; D not resolved. CDR3 length equals 13 residues. CDR1 is SGHRS and CDR2 is YFSETQ in the germline V gene. V was clipped by 4 bases and J by 1 base, with 8 bases between them. The CDR3 region is CASSIRQNTEAFF. In nucleotides, the CDR3 is TGCGCCAGCAGCATAAGACAGAACACTGAAGCTTTCTTT.